This T cell receptor (beta chain) was captured by sequencing in a study of T cells after yellow fever vaccination. This CDR3 region has 14 residues. V was cut by 6 bases and J by 0 bases, with 11 bases left in between. Germline assignment: CDR1 MDHEN and CDR2 SYDVKM. The TCR cDNA carried a universal primer site and UMIs from 5'RACE template switching. In TCRdb, the 5' RACE reads were re-called with MiXCR into one record per CDR3 protein. The repertoire has some 320,000 distinct CDR3 sequences, about 10% of them found once; the top ten carry approximately 3%. Specimen: CD4+ T cells sorted from PBMCs, collected 45 days after the yellow fever booster vaccination. The TCR comes from a man aged 18 to 29 who received the YFV17D yellow fever vaccine. The chain couples TRBV28 to TRBJ1-1; possible D gene TRBD1, 5 bases. In nucleotides, the CDR3 is TGTGCCAGCAGGAGGGGAGGAGTGAACACTGAAGCTTTCTTT. It codes for CASRRGGVNTEAFF.